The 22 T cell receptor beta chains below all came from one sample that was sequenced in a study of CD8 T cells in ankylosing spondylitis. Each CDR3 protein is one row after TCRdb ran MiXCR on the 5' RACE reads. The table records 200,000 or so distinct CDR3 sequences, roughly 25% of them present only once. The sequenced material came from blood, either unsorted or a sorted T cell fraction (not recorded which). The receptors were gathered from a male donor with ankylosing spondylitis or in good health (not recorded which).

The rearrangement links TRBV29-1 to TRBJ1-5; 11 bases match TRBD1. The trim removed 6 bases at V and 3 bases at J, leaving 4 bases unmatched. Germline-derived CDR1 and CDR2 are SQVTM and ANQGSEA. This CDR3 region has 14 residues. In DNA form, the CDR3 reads TGCAGCGTGAGGGACAGGGGGTTCAATCAGCCCCAGCATTTT. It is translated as CSVRDRGFNQPQHF.

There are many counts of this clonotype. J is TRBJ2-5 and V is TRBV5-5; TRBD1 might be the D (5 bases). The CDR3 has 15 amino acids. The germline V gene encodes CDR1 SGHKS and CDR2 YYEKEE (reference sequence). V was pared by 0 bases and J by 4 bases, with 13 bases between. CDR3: CASSLDPTGPETQYF. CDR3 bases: TGTGCCAGCAGCTTGGATCCTACAGGCCCAGAGACCCAGTACTTC.

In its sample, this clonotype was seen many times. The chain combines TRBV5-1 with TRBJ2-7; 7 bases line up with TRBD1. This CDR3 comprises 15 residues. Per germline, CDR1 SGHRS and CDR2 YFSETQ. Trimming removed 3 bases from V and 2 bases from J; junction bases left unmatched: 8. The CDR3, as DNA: TGCGCCAGCAGCTCGGGGACAGCGAGAACCTACGAGCAGTACTTC. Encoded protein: CASSSGTARTYEQYF.

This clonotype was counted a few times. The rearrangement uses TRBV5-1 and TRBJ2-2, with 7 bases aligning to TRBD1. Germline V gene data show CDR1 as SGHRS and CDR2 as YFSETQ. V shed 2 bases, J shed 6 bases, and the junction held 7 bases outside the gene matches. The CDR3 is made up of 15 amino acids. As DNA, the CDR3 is TGCGCCAGCAGCTTATGGACAGGAGTCCCCGGGGAGCTGTTTTTT. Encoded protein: CASSLWTGVPGELFF.

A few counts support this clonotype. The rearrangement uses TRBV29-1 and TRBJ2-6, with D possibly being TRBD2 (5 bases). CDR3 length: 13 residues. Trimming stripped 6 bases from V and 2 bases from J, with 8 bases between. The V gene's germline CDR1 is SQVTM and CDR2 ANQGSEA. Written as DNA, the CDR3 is TGCAGCGTGCGGGTCGCTGGGGCCAACGTCCTGACTTTC. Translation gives CSVRVAGANVLTF.

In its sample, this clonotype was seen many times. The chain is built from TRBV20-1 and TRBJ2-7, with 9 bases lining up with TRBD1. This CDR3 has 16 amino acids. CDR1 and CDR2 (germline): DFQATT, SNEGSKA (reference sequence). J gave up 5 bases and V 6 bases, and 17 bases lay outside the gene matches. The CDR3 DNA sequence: TGCAGTGCAGGCGGACCTACCGGGACAGGGCCTGACGAGCAGTACTTC. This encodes CSAGGPTGTGPDEQYF.

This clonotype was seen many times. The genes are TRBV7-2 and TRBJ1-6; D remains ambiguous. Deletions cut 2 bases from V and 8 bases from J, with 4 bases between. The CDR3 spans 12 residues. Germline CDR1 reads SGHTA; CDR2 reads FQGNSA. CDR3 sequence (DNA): TGTGCCAGCAGCTTACCCTATTCACCCCTCCACTTT. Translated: CASSLPYSPLHF. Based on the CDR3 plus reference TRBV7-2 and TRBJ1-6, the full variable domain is GAGVSQSPSNKVTEKGKDVELRCDPISGHTALYWYRQSLGQGLEFLIYFQGNSAPDKSGLPSDRFSAERTGGSVSTLTIQRTQQEDSAVYLCASSLPYSPLHFGNGTRLTVT.

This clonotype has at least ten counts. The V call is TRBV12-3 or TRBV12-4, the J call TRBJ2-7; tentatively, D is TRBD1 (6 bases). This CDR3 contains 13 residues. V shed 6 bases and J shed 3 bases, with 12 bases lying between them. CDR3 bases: TGTGCCAGCAGAAAGACAGGTTTCTACGAGCAGTACTTC. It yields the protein CASRKTGFYEQYF.

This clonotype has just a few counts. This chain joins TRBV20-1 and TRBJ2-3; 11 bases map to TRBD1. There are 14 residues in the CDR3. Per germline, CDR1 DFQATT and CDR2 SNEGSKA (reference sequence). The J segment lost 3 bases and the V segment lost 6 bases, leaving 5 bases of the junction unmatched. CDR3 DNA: TGCAGTGCGATCAGGGACAGGGGGACAGATACGCAGTATTTT. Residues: CSAIRDRGTDTQYF.

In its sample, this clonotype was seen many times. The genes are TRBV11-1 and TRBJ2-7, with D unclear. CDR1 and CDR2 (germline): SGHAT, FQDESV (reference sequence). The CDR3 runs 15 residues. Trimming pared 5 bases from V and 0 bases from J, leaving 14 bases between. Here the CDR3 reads CASSQISDFSYEQYF. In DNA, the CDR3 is TGTGCCAGCAGCCAGATCAGTGACTTCTCCTACGAGCAGTACTTC.

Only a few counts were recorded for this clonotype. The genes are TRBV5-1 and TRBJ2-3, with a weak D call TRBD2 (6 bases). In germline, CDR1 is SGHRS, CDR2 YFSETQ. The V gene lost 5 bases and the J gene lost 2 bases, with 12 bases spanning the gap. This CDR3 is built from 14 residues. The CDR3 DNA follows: TGCGCCAGCAGGGACGGGAGCTACACAGATACGCAGTATTTT. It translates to CASRDGSYTDTQYF. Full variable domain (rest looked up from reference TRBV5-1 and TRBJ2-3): KAGVTQTPRYLIKTRGQQVTLSCSPISGHRSVSWYQQTPGQGLQFLFEYFSETQRNKGNFPGRFSGRQFSNSRSEMNVSTLELGDSALYLCASRDGSYTDTQYFGPGTRLTVL.

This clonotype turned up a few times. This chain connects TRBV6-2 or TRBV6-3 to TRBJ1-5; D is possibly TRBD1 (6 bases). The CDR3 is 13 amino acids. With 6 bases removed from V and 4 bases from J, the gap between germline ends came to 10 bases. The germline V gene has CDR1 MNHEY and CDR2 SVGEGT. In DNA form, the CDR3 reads TGTGCCAGCAGCCGAGGGGGGAATCAGCCCCAGCATTTT. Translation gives CASSRGGNQPQHF.

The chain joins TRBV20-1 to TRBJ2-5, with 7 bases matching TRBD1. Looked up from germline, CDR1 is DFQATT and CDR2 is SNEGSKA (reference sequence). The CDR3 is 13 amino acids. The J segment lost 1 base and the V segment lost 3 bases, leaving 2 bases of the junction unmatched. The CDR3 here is CSARGQFQETQYF. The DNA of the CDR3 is TGCAGTGCTAGGGGACAGTTCCAAGAGACCCAGTACTTC.

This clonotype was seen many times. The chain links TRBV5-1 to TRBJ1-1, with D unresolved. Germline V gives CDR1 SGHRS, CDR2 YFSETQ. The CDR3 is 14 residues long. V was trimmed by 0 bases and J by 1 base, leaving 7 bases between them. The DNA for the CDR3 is TGCGCCAGCAGCTTGGGCCCAGCGAACACTGAAGCTTTCTTT. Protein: CASSLGPANTEAFF.

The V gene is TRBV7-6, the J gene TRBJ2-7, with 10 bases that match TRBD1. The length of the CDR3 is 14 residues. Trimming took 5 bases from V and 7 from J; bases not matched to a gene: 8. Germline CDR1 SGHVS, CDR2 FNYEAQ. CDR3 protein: CASSIRTGGEEQYF. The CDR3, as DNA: TGTGCCAGCAGCATAAGGACAGGGGGGGAAGAGCAGTACTTC.

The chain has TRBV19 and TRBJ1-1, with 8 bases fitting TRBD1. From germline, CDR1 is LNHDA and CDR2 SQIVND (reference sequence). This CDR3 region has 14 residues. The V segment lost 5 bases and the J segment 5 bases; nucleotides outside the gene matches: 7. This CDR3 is CASSFQGARTEAFF. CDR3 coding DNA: TGTGCCAGTAGTTTTCAGGGGGCAAGGACTGAAGCTTTCTTT.

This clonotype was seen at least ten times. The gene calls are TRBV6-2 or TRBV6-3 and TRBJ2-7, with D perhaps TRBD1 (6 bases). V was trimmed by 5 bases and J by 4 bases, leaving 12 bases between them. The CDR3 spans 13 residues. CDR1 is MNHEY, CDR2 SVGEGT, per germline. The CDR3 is CASSRRGMYEQYF. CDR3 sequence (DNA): TGTGCCAGCAGTCGCAGGGGAATGTACGAGCAGTACTTC.

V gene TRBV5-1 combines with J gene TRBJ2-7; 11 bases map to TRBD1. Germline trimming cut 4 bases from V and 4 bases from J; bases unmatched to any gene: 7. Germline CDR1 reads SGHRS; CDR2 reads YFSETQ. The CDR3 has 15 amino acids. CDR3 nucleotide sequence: TGCGCCAGCAGCGGTGGACAGGGGGCCACATACGAGCAGTACTTC. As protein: CASSGGQGATYEQYF.

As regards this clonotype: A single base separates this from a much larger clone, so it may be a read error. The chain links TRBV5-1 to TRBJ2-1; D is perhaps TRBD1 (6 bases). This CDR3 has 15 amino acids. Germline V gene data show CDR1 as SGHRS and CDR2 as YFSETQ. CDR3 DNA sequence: TGCGCCAGCAGCTCCGGACAGTACTCCTACAATGAGCAGTCCTTC. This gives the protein CASSSGQYSYNEQSF.

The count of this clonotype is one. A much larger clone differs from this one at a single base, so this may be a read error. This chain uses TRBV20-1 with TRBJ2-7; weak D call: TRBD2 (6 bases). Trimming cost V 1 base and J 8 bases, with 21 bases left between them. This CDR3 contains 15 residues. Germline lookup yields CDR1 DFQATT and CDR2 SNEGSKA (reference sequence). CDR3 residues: CSARGGRGYVVKQYF. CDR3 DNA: TGCAGTGCTAGAGGAGGACGGGGGTACGTTGTCAAGCAGTACTTC.

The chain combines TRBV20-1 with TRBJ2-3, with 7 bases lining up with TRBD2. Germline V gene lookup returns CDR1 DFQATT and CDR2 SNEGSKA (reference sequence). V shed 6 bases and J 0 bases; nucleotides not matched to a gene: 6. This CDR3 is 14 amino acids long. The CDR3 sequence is CSAVGRESTDTQYF. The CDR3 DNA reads TGCAGTGCCGTCGGGCGGGAGAGCACAGATACGCAGTATTTT.

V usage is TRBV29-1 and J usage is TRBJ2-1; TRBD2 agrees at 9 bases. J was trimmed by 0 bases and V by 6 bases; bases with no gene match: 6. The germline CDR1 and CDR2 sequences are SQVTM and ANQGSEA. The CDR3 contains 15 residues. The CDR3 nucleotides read TGCAGCGTCCTGGGTAGCGGGAGCTCCTACAATGAGCAGTTCTTC. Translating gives CSVLGSGSSYNEQFF.